A single sample is the source of the 22 T cell receptor beta chains below, sequenced in a study of HIV-infected patients and healthy controls. MiXCR, applied by TCRdb to the 5' RACE reads, yields one record per CDR3 protein. The sample has tens of thousands of distinct CDR3 sequences; around 21% are singletons. The source material was CD4+ T cells from blood. These receptors all come from a human donor in good health.

Details on this clonotype: This may arise from a read error, as a much more abundant clone is one base away. The genes are TRBV6-5 and TRBJ2-7; 11 bases align to TRBD1. CDR3 length equals 14 residues. Trimming took 6 bases from V and 11 from J; bases not matched to a gene: 12. The germline V gene encodes CDR1 MNHEY and CDR2 SVGAGI. CDR3 protein: CASSPGTGGGEKYF. In nucleotides, the CDR3 is TGTGCCAGCAGCCCCGGGACAGGGGGTGGGGAGAAGTACTTC.

In its sample, this clonotype was seen many times. The J gene is TRBJ2-7, the V gene TRBV5-1, with D possibly being TRBD1 (6 bases). The CDR3 extends over 15 amino acids. Germline V gives CDR1 SGHRS, CDR2 YFSETQ. The V and J ends lost 0 bases and 4 bases respectively, with 14 bases between them. This chain's CDR3 is CASSLVLGAAYEQYF. CDR3 nucleotides: TGCGCCAGCAGCTTGGTACTGGGGGCGGCGTACGAGCAGTACTTC.

The rearrangement uses TRBV24-1 and TRBJ1-5; 8 bases align to TRBD1. Per germline, CDR1 KGHDR and CDR2 SFDVKD. The CDR3 runs 14 residues. V lost 5 bases to trimming and J lost 9 bases; unmatched junction nucleotides: 8. The CDR3 DNA sequence: TGTGCCACCAGTGCCCGGACAGGGACGGCGCCCCAGCATTTT. This encodes CATSARTGTAPQHF.

The DNA for the CDR3 is TGTGCCAGCAGCTTGGAAGCAGGGACGAACACTGAAGCTTTCTTT. Translation gives CASSLEAGTNTEAFF. The gene calls are TRBV5-4 and TRBJ1-1, with a weak D call TRBD1 (5 bases). The CDR3 has 15 residues. Germline CDR1 is SGHNT and CDR2 is YYREEE (reference sequence). V shed 0 bases and J shed 1 base, with 10 bases lying between them.

The chain couples TRBV7-8 to TRBJ2-3; 10 bases fit TRBD2. Losses at the gene ends were 1 base for V and 1 base for J; bases not matched to a gene: 11. From germline, CDR1 is SGHVS and CDR2 FQNEAQ. This CDR3 is 19 amino acids long. CDR3 in DNA: TGTGCCAGCAGCTTAGTTGTGGGGGCTCTAGCGGGAGGCACAGATACGCAGTATTTT. Translating gives CASSLVVGALAGGTDTQYF.

This clonotype was detected many times. V gene TRBV29-1 combines with J gene TRBJ2-3; the match to TRBD1 covers 7 bases. The V gene end was trimmed by 2 bases and the J gene end by 2 bases; junction bases not matched to a gene: 16. Germline CDR1 SQVTM, CDR2 ANQGSEA. This CDR3 is 18 amino acids long. In nucleotides, the CDR3 is TGCAGCGTTGAATACCCCCCCGGGACAGCTACTAACACAGATACGCAGTATTTT. It encodes CSVEYPPGTATNTDTQYF.

This clonotype was picked up many times. The chain uses TRBV29-1 and TRBJ1-1; TRBD1 matches 12 bases. There are 14 residues in the CDR3. Losses at the gene ends were 4 bases for V and 9 bases for J; bases not matched to a gene: 9. Germline CDR1 and CDR2: SQVTM and ANQGSEA. CDR3 protein: CSVGGTGGAYKAFF. CDR3 sequence (DNA): TGCAGCGTTGGAGGGACAGGGGGCGCGTACAAAGCTTTCTTT.

The chain carries TRBV12-3 or TRBV12-4 and TRBJ2-3, with 8 nucleotides matching TRBD2. The V segment lost 7 bases and the J segment 0 bases; nucleotides outside the gene matches: 6. The CDR3 spans 15 residues. The CDR3 region has the DNA TGTGCCAGCACCAATAGCGGGACCAGCACAGATACGCAGTATTTT. It translates to CASTNSGTSTDTQYF.

As DNA, the CDR3 is TGTGCCAGCAGCCCCCCGGGCAGCCCGCCTTTAACAGATACGCAGTATTTT. Residues: CASSPPGSPPLTDTQYF. The V and J genes are TRBV28 and TRBJ2-3, with D unresolved. This CDR3 is built from 17 residues. V was clipped by 6 bases and J by 3 bases, with 22 bases between them. Germline values: CDR1 MDHEN, CDR2 SYDVKM. Drawing the rest from reference TRBV28 and TRBJ2-3, the complete variable domain is DVKVTQSSRYLVKRTGEKVFLECVQDMDHENMFWYRQDPGLGLRLIYFSYDVKMKEKGDIPEGYSVSREKKERFSLILESASTNQTSMYLCASSPPGSPPLTDTQYFGPGTRLTVL.

This chain links TRBV5-6 with TRBJ2-4; D may be TRBD1 (5 bases). The V gene lost 2 bases and the J gene lost 4 bases, with 16 bases spanning the gap. CDR3 length equals 16 residues. The germline V gene has CDR1 SGHDT and CDR2 YYEEEE. The CDR3 here is CASSFRSATAKNIQYF. For the CDR3, the DNA is TGTGCCAGCAGCTTTAGGTCGGCGACAGCGAAAAACATTCAGTACTTC.

Many counts were recorded for this clonotype. The J gene is TRBJ2-7, the V gene TRBV6-5; 10 positions match TRBD1. Germline CDR1 and CDR2: MNHEY and SVGAGI. V was pared by 0 bases and J by 7 bases, with 24 bases of the junction left unmatched. The CDR3 runs 21 residues. The CDR3 sequence is CASSYSYLLGQGYPRPGEQYF. In DNA, the CDR3 is TGTGCCAGCAGTTACTCATACTTGCTGGGACAGGGGTATCCTAGACCGGGGGAGCAGTACTTC.

This clonotype showed up many times. The J gene is TRBJ1-1, the V gene TRBV15; no clear D gene. V was shortened by 0 bases and J by 9 bases, with 14 bases between the two germline ends. The germline CDR1 and CDR2 sequences are LNHNV and YYDKDF (reference sequence). This CDR3 comprises 14 residues. CDR3 protein: CATSRDIGDLKAFF. CDR3 nucleotide sequence: TGTGCCACCAGCAGAGATATTGGTGACCTGAAAGCTTTCTTT.

The V call is TRBV6-6, the J call TRBJ2-2, with D unresolved. From germline, CDR1 is MNHNY and CDR2 SVGAGI (reference sequence). The ends were cut back, 2 bases at V and 5 bases at J, with 15 bases in the middle. This CDR3 has 16 residues. CDR3 residues: CASSYPEVEVTGELFF. In DNA, the CDR3 is TGTGCCAGCAGTTACCCAGAGGTGGAAGTTACCGGGGAGCTGTTTTTT.

In this sample, this clonotype turned up many times. This sequence joins TRBV18 and TRBJ1-5; the D is unclear. The CDR3 runs 16 residues. Trimming took 3 bases from V and 2 from J, leaving 14 bases between them. Germline CDR1 KGHSH, CDR2 LQKENI. CDR3 amino acids: CASSPSAGKGNQPQHF. The DNA for the CDR3 is TGTGCCAGCTCACCTTCGGCGGGGAAGGGCAATCAGCCCCAGCATTTT.

This clonotype was seen at least ten times. This CDR3 reads CASSYGVGEQYF. DNA of the CDR3: TGTGCCAGCAGTTACGGAGTCGGCGAGCAGTACTTC. The gene calls are TRBV6-5 and TRBJ2-7; D is uncertain. The germline gives CDR1 MNHEY, CDR2 SVGAGI. Trimming took off 2 bases at V and 6 bases at J, with 8 bases between the two ends. The length of the CDR3 is 12 residues.

This clonotype was seen repeatedly, ten times or more. The chain employs TRBV27 and TRBJ1-1; D not certain. Trimming shortened V by 2 bases and J by 1 base, and 8 bases separated the two germline ends. The CDR3 is 14 residues long. Germline V CDR1 and CDR2: MNHEY, SMNVEV (reference sequence). CDR3 sequence: CASSLRVSNTEAFF. For the CDR3, the DNA is TGTGCCAGCAGTTTACGGGTTTCGAACACTGAAGCTTTCTTT.

CDR3 nucleotides: TGTGCCATCAGTGTGGGAGAGGGGGGCGCATATGGCTACACCTTC. Its protein product is CAISVGEGGAYGYTF. The V gene is TRBV10-3, the J gene TRBJ1-2; weak D call: TRBD1 (6 bases). Trimming took 4 bases from V and 5 from J, leaving 17 bases between them. Germline values: CDR1 ENHRY, CDR2 SYGVKD. The CDR3 runs to 15 residues.

The gene calls are TRBV4-1 and TRBJ2-1; TRBD1 aligns across 8 bases. The germline V gene has CDR1 MGHRA and CDR2 YSYEKL. Unmatched junction bases numbered 16, after V lost 4 bases and J lost 8 bases. There are 17 residues in the CDR3. This CDR3 reads CASSPLSFGQGRDEQFF. The CDR3 DNA sequence: TGCGCCAGCAGCCCTCTGTCGTTCGGACAGGGACGGGATGAGCAGTTCTTC.

The table lists this clonotype with a few counts. The chain combines TRBV5-4 with TRBJ2-5; possibly TRBD2 for D (6 bases). The V and J ends lost 4 bases and 4 bases respectively, with 17 bases between them. CDR3 length: 15 residues. Germline V gene data show CDR1 as SGHNT and CDR2 as YYREEE (reference sequence). As DNA, the CDR3 is TGTGCCAGCAGCACGAAACGGGAGCTGGTAGAGACCCAGTACTTC. It codes for CASSTKRELVETQYF.

The rearrangement joins TRBV12-3 or TRBV12-4 to TRBJ2-1; D unresolved. The CDR3 covers 14 residues. The V end was cut by 6 bases, the J end by 2 bases, with 11 bases between. In DNA form, the CDR3 reads TGTGCCAGCAGCCCAGCACCGACCTACAATGAGCAGTTCTTC. This sequence encodes CASSPAPTYNEQFF.

This clonotype has a handful of counts. The chain is built from TRBV13 and TRBJ1-1; D remains ambiguous. There are 15 residues in the CDR3. From germline, CDR1 is PRHDT and CDR2 FYEKMQ (reference sequence). The ends were cut back, 1 base at V and 4 bases at J, with 13 bases in the middle. The CDR3 spells CASSLASIAGTEAFF. CDR3 in DNA: TGTGCCAGCAGCTTAGCTTCGATTGCCGGCACTGAAGCTTTCTTT. Filled out from reference TRBV13 and TRBJ1-1, the complete variable domain reads AAGVIQSPRHLIKEKRETATLKCYPIPRHDTVYWYQQGPGQDPQFLISFYEKMQSDKGSIPDRFSAQQFSDYHSELNMSSLELGDSALYFCASSLASIAGTEAFFGQGTRLTVV.

This clonotype was found many times. The gene calls are TRBV13 and TRBJ1-4; D unresolved. Trimming left V 8 bases short and J 4 bases short, with 14 bases between. The germline V gene has CDR1 PRHDT and CDR2 FYEKMQ (reference sequence). The CDR3 length is 14 residues. The CDR3 DNA reads TGTGCCAGCCGGGCGGGAAGGAATAATGAAAAACTGTTTTTT. Residues: CASRAGRNNEKLFF.